This T cell receptor beta chain was recorded in a study of T cells in Graves' hyperthyroidism and ophthalmopathy. About the study: Upon initial diagnosis and before any treatment, peripheral blood was collected.

Concerning this clonotype: What it binds is unknown. Mismatch with germline at one junction end may stem from a read error.

RNA transcripts gave rise to amplified TCR beta CDR3 regions. The study used the HTBI primer set for a first-round RT-PCR of the TCR CDR3. One entry per CDR3 protein, called by TCRdb with MiXCR from the multiplex PCR reads. The data contain 400,000 to 500,000 distinct CDR3 sequences, approximately 15% of them seen just once; the ten biggest clones take up under 20%. Exclusion criteria comprised uncontrolled infection, other autoimmune disease, pregnancy or lactation. Whole-study results and caveats: The model forecast ophthalmopathy, anticipating it by a median approximately 6.1 months before onset. Most expanded thyroid clonotypes above 0.001 recurred in blood.

This receptor was identified in a woman under 30 with Graves' hyperthyroidism. The sequencing input was blood.

CDR3 region: CASSSSFNEKLFF. CDR3 nucleotide sequence: TGTGCTAGCAGCTCGTCGTTTAATGAAAAACTGTTTTTT. The chain uses TRBV7-7 and TRBJ1-4; D remains unclear. Germline V gives CDR1 SSHAT, CDR2 FNYEAQ (reference sequence). This CDR3 comprises 13 residues.